This TCR beta chain was observed in a study of blood T cell repertoires in COVID-19. Data came from immunoSEQ multiplex PCR; TCRdb stores just in-frame clones and leaves some out. The sample lists 200,000 to 250,000 clones, roughly 87% occurring once. CDR3 length: 12 amino acids. V was cut by 6 bases and J by 4 bases, with 10 bases left in between. The chain carries TRBV12-3 or TRBV12-4 and TRBJ2-7; no reliable D call. The clonotype originates from a man younger than 45 in a cohort exposed to, infected with or recovered from COVID-19 (not recorded which). Sequenced input: PBMCs or T cells enriched from blood (not recorded which). CDR3 sequence reads: CASRRKEYEQYF. The CDR3 bases are TGTGCCAGCAGGAGAAAGGAGTACGAGCAGTACTTC.